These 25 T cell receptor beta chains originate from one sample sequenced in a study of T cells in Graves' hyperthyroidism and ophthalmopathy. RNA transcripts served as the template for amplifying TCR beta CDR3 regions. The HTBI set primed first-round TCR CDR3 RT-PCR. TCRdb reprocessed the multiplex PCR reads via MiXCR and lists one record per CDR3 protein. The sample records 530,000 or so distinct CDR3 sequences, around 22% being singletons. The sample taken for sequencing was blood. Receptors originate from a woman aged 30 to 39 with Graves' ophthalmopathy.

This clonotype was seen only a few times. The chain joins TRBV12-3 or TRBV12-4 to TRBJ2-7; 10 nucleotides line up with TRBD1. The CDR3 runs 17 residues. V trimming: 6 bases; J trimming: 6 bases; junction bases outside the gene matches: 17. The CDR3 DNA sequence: TGTGCCAGCAGCTCCGCTCTCTCCGGGACAGGGGACATCGAGCAGTACTTC. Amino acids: CASSSALSGTGDIEQYF.

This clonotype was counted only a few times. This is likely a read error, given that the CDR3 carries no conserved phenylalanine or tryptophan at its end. CDR3 in DNA: TGTGCCAGCAGCCGAGGGGGGGGCGGTTATGGCTACACCGTC. Translated, it gives CASSRGGGGYGYTV. This chain links TRBV27 with TRBJ1-2; tentative D call: TRBD1 (6 bases). From germline, CDR1 is MNHEY and CDR2 SMNVEV (reference sequence). This CDR3 has 14 residues. V gave up 6 bases and J gave up 5 bases, with 16 bases separating them.

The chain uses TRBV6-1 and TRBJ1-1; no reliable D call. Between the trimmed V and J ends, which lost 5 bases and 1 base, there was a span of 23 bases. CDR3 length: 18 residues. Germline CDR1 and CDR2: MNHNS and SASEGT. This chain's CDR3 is CASSRIWNDGEGNTEAFF. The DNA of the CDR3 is TGTGCCAGCAGTCGAATCTGGAACGACGGGGAGGGGAACACTGAAGCTTTCTTT.

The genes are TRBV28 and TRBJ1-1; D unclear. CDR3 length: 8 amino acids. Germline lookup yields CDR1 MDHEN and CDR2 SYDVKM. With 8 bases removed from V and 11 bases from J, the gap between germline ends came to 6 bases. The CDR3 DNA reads TGTGCCAGCCCTCTGGCTTTCTTT. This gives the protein CASPLAFF.

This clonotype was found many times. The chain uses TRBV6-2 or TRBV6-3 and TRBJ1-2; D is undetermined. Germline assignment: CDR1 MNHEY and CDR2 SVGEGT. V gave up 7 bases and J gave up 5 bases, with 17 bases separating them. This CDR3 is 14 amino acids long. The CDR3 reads CASIFASEGYGYTF. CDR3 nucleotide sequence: TGTGCCAGCATCTTCGCCTCCGAGGGATATGGCTACACCTTC.

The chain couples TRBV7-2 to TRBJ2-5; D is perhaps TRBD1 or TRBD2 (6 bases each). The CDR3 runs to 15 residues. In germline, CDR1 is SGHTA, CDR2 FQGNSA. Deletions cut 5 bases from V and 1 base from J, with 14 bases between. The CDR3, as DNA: TGTGCCAGCAGCACTTATAGGGGGGCCCAAGAGACCCAGTACTTC. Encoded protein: CASSTYRGAQETQYF.

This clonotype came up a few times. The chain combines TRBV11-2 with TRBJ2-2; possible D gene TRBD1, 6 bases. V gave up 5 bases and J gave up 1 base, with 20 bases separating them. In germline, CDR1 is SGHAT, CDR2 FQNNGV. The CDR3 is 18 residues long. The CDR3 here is CASSPPGHRVGNTGELFF. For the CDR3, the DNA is TGTGCCAGCAGCCCTCCGGGACACCGCGTGGGGAACACCGGGGAGCTGTTTTTT.

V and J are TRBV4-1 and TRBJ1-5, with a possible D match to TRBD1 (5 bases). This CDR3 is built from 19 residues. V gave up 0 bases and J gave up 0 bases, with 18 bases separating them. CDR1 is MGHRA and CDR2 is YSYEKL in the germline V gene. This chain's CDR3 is CASSQDSWIGEHSNQPQHF. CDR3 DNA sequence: TGCGCCAGCAGCCAAGATTCATGGATAGGGGAACATAGCAATCAGCCCCAGCATTTT.

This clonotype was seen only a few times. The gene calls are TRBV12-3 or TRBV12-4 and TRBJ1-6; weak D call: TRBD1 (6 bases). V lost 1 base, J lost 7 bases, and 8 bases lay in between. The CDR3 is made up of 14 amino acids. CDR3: CASSLVQGNSPLHF. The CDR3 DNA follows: TGTGCCAGCAGTTTAGTACAGGGAAATTCACCCCTCCACTTT.

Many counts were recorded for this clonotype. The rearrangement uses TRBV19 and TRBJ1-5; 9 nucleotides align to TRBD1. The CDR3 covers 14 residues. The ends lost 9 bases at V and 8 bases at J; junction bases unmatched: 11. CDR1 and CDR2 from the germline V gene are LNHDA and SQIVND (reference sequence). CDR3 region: CARLFRDRAKPQHF. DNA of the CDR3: TGTGCCAGGCTTTTTCGGGACAGGGCAAAGCCCCAGCATTTT. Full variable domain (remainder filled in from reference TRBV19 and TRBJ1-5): DGGITQSPKYLFRKEGQNVTLSCEQNLNHDAMYWYRQDPGQGLRLIYYSQIVNDFQKGDIAEGYSVSREKKESFPLTVTSAQKNPTAFYLCARLFRDRAKPQHFGDGTRLSIL.

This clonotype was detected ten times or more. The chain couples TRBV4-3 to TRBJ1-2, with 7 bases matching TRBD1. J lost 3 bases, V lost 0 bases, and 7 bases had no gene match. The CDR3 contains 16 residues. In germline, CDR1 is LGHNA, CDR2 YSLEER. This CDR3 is CASSQELAGGHYGYTF. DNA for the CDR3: TGCGCCAGCAGCCAAGAACTAGCAGGGGGTCACTATGGCTACACCTTC.

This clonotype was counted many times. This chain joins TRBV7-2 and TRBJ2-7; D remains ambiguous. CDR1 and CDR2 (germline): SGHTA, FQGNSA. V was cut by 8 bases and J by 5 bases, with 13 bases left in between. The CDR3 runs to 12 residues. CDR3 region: CASEGNEDEQYF. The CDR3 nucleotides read TGTGCCAGCGAAGGGAACGAGGACGAGCAGTACTTC. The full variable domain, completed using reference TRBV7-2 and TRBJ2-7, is GAGVSQSPSNKVTEKGKDVELRCDPISGHTALYWYRQSLGQGLEFLIYFQGNSAPDKSGLPSDRFSAERTGGSVSTLTIQRTQQEDSAVYLCASEGNEDEQYFGPGTRLTVT.

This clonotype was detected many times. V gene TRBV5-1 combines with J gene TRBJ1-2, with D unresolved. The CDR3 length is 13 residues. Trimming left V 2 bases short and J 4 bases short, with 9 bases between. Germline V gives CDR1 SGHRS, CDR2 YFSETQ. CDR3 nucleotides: TGCGCCAGCAGCTTTCAGGTCATCTATGGCTACACCTTC. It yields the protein CASSFQVIYGYTF.

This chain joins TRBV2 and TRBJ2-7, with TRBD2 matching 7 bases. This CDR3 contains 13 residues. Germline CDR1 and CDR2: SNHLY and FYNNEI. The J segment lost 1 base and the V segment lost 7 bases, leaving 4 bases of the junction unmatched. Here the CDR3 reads CASNVRGSYEQYF. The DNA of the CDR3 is TGTGCCAGCAATGTGCGGGGGTCCTACGAGCAGTACTTC.

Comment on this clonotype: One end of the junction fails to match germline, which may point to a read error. This CDR3 reads CSVEQGAKNIKYF. The CDR3 DNA reads TGCAGCGTGGAACAGGGGGCCAAAAACATTAAGTACTTC. The V and J genes are TRBV29-1 and TRBJ2-4; 9 bases map to TRBD1. Germline assignment: CDR1 SQVTM and CDR2 ANQGSEA. The CDR3 runs to 13 residues.

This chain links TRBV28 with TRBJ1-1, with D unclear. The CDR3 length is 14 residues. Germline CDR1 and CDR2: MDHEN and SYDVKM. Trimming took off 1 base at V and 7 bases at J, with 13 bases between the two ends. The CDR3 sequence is CASSLYNTLGEAFF. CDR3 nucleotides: TGTGCCAGCAGTTTATACAACACATTGGGTGAAGCTTTCTTT.

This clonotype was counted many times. This CDR3 reads CASGASGGPQETQYF. The CDR3 nucleotides read TGCGCCAGCGGCGCTAGCGGGGGGCCGCAAGAGACCCAGTACTTC. The chain links TRBV10-2 to TRBJ2-5; 11 bases map to TRBD2. This CDR3 contains 15 residues. After removal of 8 bases from V and 2 bases from J, the junction contained 7 bases not matched to a gene. Germline loops: CDR1 WSHSY, CDR2 SAAADI.

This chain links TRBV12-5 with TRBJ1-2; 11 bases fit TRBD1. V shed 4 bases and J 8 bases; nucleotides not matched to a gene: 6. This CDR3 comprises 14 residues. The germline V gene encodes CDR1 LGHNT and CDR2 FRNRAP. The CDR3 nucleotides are TGTGCTAGTGGTTACGAAGGACAGGGGGCAGGCTACACCTTC. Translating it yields CASGYEGQGAGYTF. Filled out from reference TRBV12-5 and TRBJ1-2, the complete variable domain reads DARVTQTPRHKVTEMGQEVTMRCQPILGHNTVFWYRQTMMQGLELLAYFRNRAPLDDSGMPKDRFSAEMPDATLATLKIQPSEPRDSAVYFCASGYEGQGAGYTFGSGTRLTVV.

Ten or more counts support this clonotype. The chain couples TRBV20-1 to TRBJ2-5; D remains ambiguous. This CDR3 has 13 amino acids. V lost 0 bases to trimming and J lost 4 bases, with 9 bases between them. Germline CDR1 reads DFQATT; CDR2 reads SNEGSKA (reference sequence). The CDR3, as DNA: TGCAGTGCTAGAGATCCCCTAGGAGAGACCCAGTACTTC. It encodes CSARDPLGETQYF.

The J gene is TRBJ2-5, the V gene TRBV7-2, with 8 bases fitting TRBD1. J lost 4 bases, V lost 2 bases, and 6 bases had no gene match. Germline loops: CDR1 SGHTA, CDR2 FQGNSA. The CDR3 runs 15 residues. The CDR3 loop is CASSLLTGARETQYF. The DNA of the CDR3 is TGTGCCAGCAGCTTACTGACAGGGGCCCGAGAGACCCAGTACTTC.

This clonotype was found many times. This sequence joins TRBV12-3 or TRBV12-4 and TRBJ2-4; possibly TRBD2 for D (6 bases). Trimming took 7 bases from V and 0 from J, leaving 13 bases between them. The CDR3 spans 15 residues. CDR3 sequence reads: CASKEGQLAKNIQYF. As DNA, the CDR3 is TGTGCCAGCAAGGAGGGCCAGCTAGCCAAAAACATTCAGTACTTC.

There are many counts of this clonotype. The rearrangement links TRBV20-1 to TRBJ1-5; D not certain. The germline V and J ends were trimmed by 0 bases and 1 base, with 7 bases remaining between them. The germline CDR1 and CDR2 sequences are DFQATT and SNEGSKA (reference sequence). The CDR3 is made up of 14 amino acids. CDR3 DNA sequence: TGCAGTGCTAGAGATCTAGGCAGCAATCAGCCCCAGCATTTT. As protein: CSARDLGSNQPQHF.

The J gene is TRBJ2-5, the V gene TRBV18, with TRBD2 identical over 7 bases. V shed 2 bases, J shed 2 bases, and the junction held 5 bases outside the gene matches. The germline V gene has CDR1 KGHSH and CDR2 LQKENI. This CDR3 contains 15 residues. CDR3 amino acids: CASSPSSGEQETQYF. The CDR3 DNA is TGTGCCAGCTCACCATCCAGCGGGGAACAAGAGACCCAGTACTTC. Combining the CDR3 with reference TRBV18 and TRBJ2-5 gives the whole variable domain NAGVMQNPRHLVRRRGQEARLRCSPMKGHSHVYWYRQLPEEGLKFMVYLQKENIIDESGMPKERFSAEFPKEGPSILRIQQVVRGDSAAYFCASSPSSGEQETQYFGPGTRLLVL.

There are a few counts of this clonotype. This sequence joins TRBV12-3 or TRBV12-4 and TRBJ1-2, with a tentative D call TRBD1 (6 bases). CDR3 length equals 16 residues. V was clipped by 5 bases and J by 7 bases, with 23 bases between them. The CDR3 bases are TGTGCCAGCAGTCTCCCCACTCAGGGGCTGGCTTTTGGCTACACCTTC. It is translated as CASSLPTQGLAFGYTF.

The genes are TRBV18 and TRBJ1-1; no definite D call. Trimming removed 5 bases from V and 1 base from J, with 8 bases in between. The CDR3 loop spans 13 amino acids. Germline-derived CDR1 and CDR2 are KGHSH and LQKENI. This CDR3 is CASSVNRNTEAFF. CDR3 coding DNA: TGTGCCAGCTCAGTAAACAGGAACACTGAAGCTTTCTTT.